A selection of T cell receptor beta chains follows, all from one sample in a study of early T cells in non-severe SARS-CoV-2 infection. TCRdb itself ran the 5' RACE reads through MiXCR, one entry per CDR3 protein. Seen here are about 60,000 distinct CDR3 sequences, 7.5% to 10% observed once, and the top ten hold over 1%. Sequencing was done on a sample of whole blood. The source of these receptors is an adult who was a healthcare worker with PCR-confirmed SARS-CoV-2 infection or an uninfected control (not recorded which). Both conserved end residues are part of each CDR3. D genes are given only for firm matches. The size of a clone is reported for some rows only, either as once, few or many, or as a class for expanded clones.

CDR3 length	V gene	J gene	D gene	clone size	CDR3 protein	CDR3 DNA
16	TRBV12-3/TRBV12-4	TRBJ2-4	TRBD2	few	CASRGLAGGPKNIQYF	TGTGCCAGCAGGGGACTAGCGGGGGGGCCCAAAAACATTCAGTACTTC
15	TRBV7-3	TRBJ1-1	-	-	CASSLTGREGTEAFF	TGTGCCAGCAGCTTAACTGGCAGGGAAGGCACTGAAGCTTTCTTT
12	TRBV29-1	TRBJ1-1	TRBD1	many	CSVDRAGAEAFF	TGCAGCGTGGACAGGGCGGGGGCTGAAGCTTTCTTT
12	TRBV12-3/TRBV12-4	TRBJ1-6	-	many	CASTELGSPLHF	TGTGCCAGCACGGAGTTGGGATCACCCCTCCACTTT
15	TRBV5-5	TRBJ2-3	TRBD2	few	CASSLESGGLDTQYF	TGTGCCAGCAGCCTAGAGAGCGGGGGACTAGATACGCAGTATTTT
16	TRBV5-3	TRBJ2-2	TRBD2	few	CARSNFPGLFTGELFF	TGTGCCAGAAGCAATTTTCCGGGACTATTCACCGGGGAGCTGTTTTTT
12	TRBV29-1	TRBJ2-1	TRBD1	few	CSAGQVVNEQFF	TGCAGCGCGGGACAGGTGGTCAATGAGCAGTTCTTC
14	TRBV2	TRBJ1-2	-	few	CASSGDKAFNGYTF	TGTGCCAGCAGTGGGGATAAGGCGTTCAATGGCTACACCTTC
19	TRBV6-6	TRBJ1-5	TRBD1	many	CASSDQESGGIGSNQPQHF	TGTGCCAGCAGTGACCAAGAATCAGGGGGAATCGGGAGCAATCAGCCCCAGCATTTT
15	TRBV18	TRBJ1-1	TRBD1	-	CASSLGQVPNTEAFF	TGTGCCAGCTCCCTCGGACAGGTGCCGAACACTGAAGCTTTCTTT
13	TRBV6-4	TRBJ2-5	TRBD1	many	CASSALTGVTQYF	TGTGCCAGCAGTGCCCTCACAGGGGTGACCCAGTACTTC
15	TRBV11-2	TRBJ2-3	TRBD2	-	CASSWERGGLDTQYF	TGTGCCAGCAGTTGGGAGCGGGGGGGCCTAGATACGCAGTATTTT
16	TRBV20-1	TRBJ1-6	-	few	CSAVAYGSSYNSPLHF	TGCAGTGCAGTTGCTTACGGGAGCTCCTATAATTCACCCCTCCACTTT
15	TRBV7-2	TRBJ1-2	TRBD1	-	CASSFSNRGRYGYTF	TGTGCCAGCAGCTTTTCCAACAGGGGGCGGTATGGCTACACCTTC